Listed below are T cell receptor beta chains from one sample, sequenced in a study of T cells in Graves' hyperthyroidism and ophthalmopathy. TCRdb reprocessed the multiplex PCR reads with MiXCR, giving one entry per CDR3 protein. Of around 240,000 distinct CDR3 sequences in the sample, just over 14% are singletons; the top ten hold about an eighth. The sequenced sample was blood. The receptors were sampled from a woman in her thirties or forties with Graves' hyperthyroidism that later progressed to Graves' ophthalmopathy. Each CDR3 is given with its conserved first and last residue. Each record gives: V gene, clone size, J gene, D gene, CDR3 DNA, CDR3 protein. D genes are given only for firm matches. Expanded clones get a size class; other rows say once, few or many, or leave the size out.

TRBV12-3/TRBV12-4	many	TRBJ2-7	TRBD1	TGTGCCAGCAGTTCCTCCGGGACAGGGCTCGAGCAGTACTTC	CASSSSGTGLEQYF
TRBV5-1	NA	TRBJ1-1	NA	TGCGCCAGCAGCTTGGCCCCTTCGACATGGGGACCCAACACTGAAGCTTTCTTT	CASSLAPSTWGPNTEAFF
TRBV20-1	once	TRBJ1-5	NA	TGCAGTGCTAGAGACGACAGGAGGGGTGGCAATCAGCCCCGGCATTTT	CSARDDRRGGNQPRHF
TRBV2	NA	TRBJ1-5	TRBD1	TGTGCCAGCAGTGAACCGGGACAGGGTGGCAATCAGCCCCAGCATTTT	CASSEPGQGGNQPQHF
TRBV19	NA	TRBJ2-3	TRBD2	TGTGCCAGTAGTATAACTAGCGGGATAGGTACGCAGTATTTT	CASSITSGIGTQYF
TRBV28	NA	TRBJ1-2	NA	TGTGCCAGCACCCCTGGGGCAGCATCTGGCTACACCTTC	CASTPGAASGYTF
TRBV28	many	TRBJ1-2	NA	TGTGCCAGCATGATGGGCGCAGCTAACTATGGCTACACCTTC	CASMMGAANYGYTF
TRBV7-3	NA	TRBJ2-3	NA	TGTGCCAGCAGCACCAGGGGGGGGAGGGCGAATACGCAGTATTTT	CASSTRGGRANTQYF
TRBV28	many	TRBJ1-5	NA	TGTGCCAGCAGGAGGAGGGCCAAGTCCCCAAATAGCAATCAGCCCCAGCATTTT	CASRRRAKSPNSNQPQHF
TRBV12-3/TRBV12-4	many	TRBJ2-3	NA	TGTGCCAGCAGTTTGACCCCTTTTGGAGATACGCAGTATTTT	CASSLTPFGDTQYF
TRBV3-1	few	TRBJ2-1	NA	TGTGCCAGCAGCAACGGGGTCTACAATGAGCAGTTCTTC	CASSNGVYNEQFF
TRBV28	many	TRBJ1-1	TRBD1	TGTGCCAGCAGTTTCGGGGACAGGGCTGGCACTGAAGCTTTCTTT	CASSFGDRAGTEAFF
TRBV27	many	TRBJ2-7	TRBD2	TGTGCCAGCAGCTTTGGCTCGGGAGGCCCCTCGCAGTACTTC	CASSFGSGGPSQYF
TRBV4-1	NA	TRBJ2-3	TRBD2	TGCGCCAGCAGCCAACCCCTAGCGGGCAGCACAGATACGCAGTATTTT	CASSQPLAGSTDTQYF
TRBV20-1	many	TRBJ2-5	TRBD2	TGCAGTGCCCGAGGACTAGCGGGAAGGAGGACCCAAGAGACCCAGTACTTC	CSARGLAGRRTQETQYF
TRBV4-1	NA	TRBJ2-1	TRBD2	TGCGCCAGCAGTCAAGGCCTAGCGGGTCCCTACAATGAGCAGTTCTTC	CASSQGLAGPYNEQFF
TRBV11-2	NA	TRBJ2-1	TRBD2	TGTGCCAGCAGCTTAAACGGACTAGCGGGAGGGCCAGTCGACTCCCCGGCCCTCGGGAATGAGCAGTTCTTC	CASSLNGLAGGPVDSPALGNEQFF
TRBV6-5	many	TRBJ2-7	TRBD2	TGTGCCAGCAGTTACAGCCGGACTAGCGGGGCCTACGAGCAGTACTTC	CASSYSRTSGAYEQYF
TRBV27	many	TRBJ2-3	TRBD2	TGTGCCAGCAGTGCCCCTAGCGGCAACACAGATACGCAGTATTTT	CASSAPSGNTDTQYF
TRBV5-5	many	TRBJ2-3	TRBD2	TGTGCCAGCAGCCCCGGACTAGGACTCGTCCCAGATACGCAGTATTTT	CASSPGLGLVPDTQYF
TRBV27	many	TRBJ2-2	TRBD2	TGTGCCAGCAGTTTATCGTGGACTAGCCCCGGGGAGCTGTTTTTT	CASSLSWTSPGELFF
TRBV6-1	NA	TRBJ2-1	TRBD2	TGTGCCAGTTCCCCGGGACTAGAGTCCCTTAATGAGCAGTTCTTC	CASSPGLESLNEQFF
TRBV20-1	few	TRBJ2-7	NA	TGCAGTGCCCTCGACCCGAGCAAGCCGAACTACGAGCAGTACTTC	CSALDPSKPNYEQYF
TRBV11-2	many	TRBJ2-1	NA	TGTGCCAGCAGCTTAGTTCTTTTGGGGGGAGTCGTCTACAATGAGCAGTTCTTC	CASSLVLLGGVVYNEQFF
TRBV7-8	many	TRBJ2-2	NA	TGTGCCAGCAGCTGGACGAACACCGGGGAGCTGTTTTTT	CASSWTNTGELFF
TRBV10-3	many	TRBJ2-6	TRBD2	TGTGCCATCAGTGCTAGCGGGAGCTCTGGGGCCAACGTCCTGACTTTC	CAISASGSSGANVLTF
TRBV7-2	NA	TRBJ1-1	NA	TGTGCCAGCAGCTTGGGGGGGATGGGTGAAGCTTTCTTT	CASSLGGMGEAFF
TRBV19	few	TRBJ1-5	NA	TGTGCCAGTAGTACGGGGGATCGAGAGCCCCAGCATTTT	CASSTGDREPQHF
TRBV20-1	many	TRBJ2-1	NA	TGCAGTGCAGAGAATCGAGAGACTACGGCCGGCCAAATACGCCTCAATGAGCAGTTCTTC	CSAENRETTAGQIRLNEQFF
TRBV27	few	TRBJ2-1	NA	TGTGCCAGCAGTTTAAAGTCGGTAGAAATGAATGAGCAGTTCTTC	CASSLKSVEMNEQFF
TRBV2	few	TRBJ2-5	TRBD2	TGTGCCAGCAGTGGGAGCGGCAACCCGGGACTAGCGGGACAAGAGACCCAGTACTTC	CASSGSGNPGLAGQETQYF
TRBV6-5	many	TRBJ1-1	NA	TGTGCCAGCAGTTACGACAGGAGGGACACTGAAGCTTTCTTT	CASSYDRRDTEAFF
TRBV7-2	many	TRBJ2-7	TRBD2	TGTGCCAGCAGCTTACGCGGGAGAAGAGGTTACGAGCAGTACTTC	CASSLRGRRGYEQYF
TRBV28	few	TRBJ2-4	NA	TGTGCCAGCAATGGACCAGAGCCCCTAGCCAAAAACATTCAGTACTTC	CASNGPEPLAKNIQYF
TRBV6-4	few	TRBJ2-1	TRBD2	TGTGCCAGCAGTGACTCTGGGACTAGCAATGAGCAGTTCTTC	CASSDSGTSNEQFF
TRBV5-6	NA	TRBJ1-3	NA	TGTGCCAGCAGCTTGCGGGTAACTGGAAACACCATATATTTT	CASSLRVTGNTIYF
TRBV28	NA	TRBJ2-7	NA	TGTGCCAGCAGTTTCAGCGCCTACTCCTACGAGCAGTACTTC	CASSFSAYSYEQYF
TRBV2	many	TRBJ2-2	TRBD2	TGTGCCAGCAGTTGGACTAGCGGGAGAACGGTCGGCACCGGGGAGCTGTTTTTT	CASSWTSGRTVGTGELFF
TRBV28	many	TRBJ2-7	NA	TGTGCCAGCAGGAGAAAAGGCGAGCAGTACTTC	CASRRKGEQYF
TRBV27	many	TRBJ2-5	NA	TGTGCCAGCCGAACAGCACAAGAGACCCAGTACTTC	CASRTAQETQYF
TRBV30	once	TRBJ2-5	TRBD1	TGTGCCTGGAGAGGGGGCTCATTGGGGGCTAAAGAGACCCAGTACTTC	CAWRGGSLGAKETQYF
TRBV15	many	TRBJ2-7	NA	TGTGCCACCAGCAGAGAAAACAGAGAGGGCCAGGGCTCCTACGAGCAGTACTTC	CATSRENREGQGSYEQYF
TRBV9	NA	TRBJ2-7	NA	TGTGCCAGCAGCGCGAGGGACGGCTACGAGCAGTACTTC	CASSARDGYEQYF
TRBV10-3	many	TRBJ2-1	NA	TGTGCCATCGGGCTAGTCACCCACAATGAGCAGTTCTTC	CAIGLVTHNEQFF
TRBV28	NA	TRBJ1-1	TRBD1	TGTGCCAGCAGGGGACAGGGGGGAAGAAGGACTGAAGCTTTCTTT	CASRGQGGRRTEAFF
TRBV5-1	many	TRBJ2-2	NA	TGCGCCAGCAGCTTGGTTATGGGCGGGGAGCTGTTTTTT	CASSLVMGGELFF
TRBV2	many	TRBJ2-2	TRBD2	TGTGCCAGCAATGAGTGGACTAGCAGGGGATTAGCGTACACCGGGGAGCTGTTTTTT	CASNEWTSRGLAYTGELFF
TRBV28	many	TRBJ2-3	NA	TGTGCCAGCAGTCCACCCTGGGGGTGGGAAAGCACAGATACGCAGTATTTT	CASSPPWGWESTDTQYF
TRBV30	many	TRBJ2-3	NA	TGTGCCTTTGGCGGACAGACCACAGATACGCAGTATTTT	CAFGGQTTDTQYF
TRBV19	many	TRBJ2-1	TRBD2	TGTGCCAGTAGTATGGGGCTAGCGGGATACAATGAGCAGTTCTTC	CASSMGLAGYNEQFF
TRBV9	many	TRBJ2-7	NA	TGTGCCAGCAGCGCGACCGGGACGGTGGGCTACGAGCAGTACTTC	CASSATGTVGYEQYF
TRBV28	many	TRBJ1-1	NA	TGTGCCAGCAGTTCCGACAGGGAAGCTTTCTTT	CASSSDREAFF
TRBV30	once	TRBJ2-1	TRBD2	TGTGCCTGGAGGCCGGGACTAGCGGGAGGGCGGGTCAATGAGCAGTTCTTC	CAWRPGLAGGRVNEQFF
TRBV6-1	few	TRBJ2-6	NA	TGTGCCAGCCAGTCAGCGGGTTTCTCTGGGGCCAACGTCCTGACTTTC	CASQSAGFSGANVLTF
TRBV28	many	TRBJ1-1	TRBD1	TGTGCCAGCAGTTGGCCCGGGACAGGGGGCACTGAAGCTTTCTTT	CASSWPGTGGTEAFF
TRBV2	many	TRBJ2-7	NA	TGTGCCAGCAGTGCATGGAGCGAGCAGTACTTC	CASSAWSEQYF